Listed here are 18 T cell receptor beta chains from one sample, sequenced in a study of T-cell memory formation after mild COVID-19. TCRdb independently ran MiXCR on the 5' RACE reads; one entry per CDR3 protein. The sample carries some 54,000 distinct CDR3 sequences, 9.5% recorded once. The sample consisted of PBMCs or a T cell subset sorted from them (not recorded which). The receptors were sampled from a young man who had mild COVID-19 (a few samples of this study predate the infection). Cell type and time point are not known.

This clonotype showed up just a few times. The DNA for the CDR3 is TGTGCCAGCAGCCAAGTAGCACACAGGCCTACGCAGTATTTT. Its protein product is CASSQVAHRPTQYF. The chain joins TRBV3-1 to TRBJ2-3; a weak D match, TRBD1 (5 bases). This CDR3 comprises 14 residues. Germline V gene data show CDR1 as LGHDT and CDR2 as YNNKEL (reference sequence). The V end lost 1 base, the J end lost 8 bases, and 13 bases lay between the germline ends.

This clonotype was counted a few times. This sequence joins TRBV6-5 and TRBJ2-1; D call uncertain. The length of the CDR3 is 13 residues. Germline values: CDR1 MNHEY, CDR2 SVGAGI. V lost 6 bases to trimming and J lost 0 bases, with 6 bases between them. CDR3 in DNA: TGTGCCAGCAGGACCGACTCCTACAATGAGCAGTTCTTC. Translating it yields CASRTDSYNEQFF.

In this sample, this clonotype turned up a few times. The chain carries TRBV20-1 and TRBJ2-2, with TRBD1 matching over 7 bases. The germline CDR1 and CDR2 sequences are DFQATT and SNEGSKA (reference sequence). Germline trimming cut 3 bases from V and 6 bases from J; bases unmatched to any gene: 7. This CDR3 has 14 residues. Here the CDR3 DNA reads TGCAGTGCTAGGAACCTACAGGGGCCCGGGGAGCTGTTTTTT. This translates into CSARNLQGPGELFF.

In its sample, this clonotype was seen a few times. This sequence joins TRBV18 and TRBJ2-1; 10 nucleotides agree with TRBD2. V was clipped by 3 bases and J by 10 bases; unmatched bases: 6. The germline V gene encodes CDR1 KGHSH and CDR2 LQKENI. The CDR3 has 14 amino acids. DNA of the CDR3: TGTGCCAGCTCACCTCCTAGCGGGGGTAACGAGCAGTTCTTC. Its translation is CASSPPSGGNEQFF.

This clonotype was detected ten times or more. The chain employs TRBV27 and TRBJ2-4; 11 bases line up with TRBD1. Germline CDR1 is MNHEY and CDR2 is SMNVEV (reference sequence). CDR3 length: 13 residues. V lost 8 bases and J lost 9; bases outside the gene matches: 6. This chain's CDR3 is CASRDRGNRIQYF. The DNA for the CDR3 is TGTGCCAGCCGGGACAGGGGGAACCGCATTCAGTACTTC.

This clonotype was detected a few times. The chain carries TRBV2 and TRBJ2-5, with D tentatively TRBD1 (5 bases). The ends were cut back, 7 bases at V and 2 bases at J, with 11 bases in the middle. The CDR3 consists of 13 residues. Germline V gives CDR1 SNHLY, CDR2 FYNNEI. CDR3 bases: TGTGCCAGCACTACCAGGGCGCAAGAGACCCAGTACTTC. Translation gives CASTTRAQETQYF.

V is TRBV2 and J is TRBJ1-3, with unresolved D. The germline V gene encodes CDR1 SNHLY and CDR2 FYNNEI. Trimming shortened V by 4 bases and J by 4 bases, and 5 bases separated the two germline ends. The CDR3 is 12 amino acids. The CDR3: CASSGEGNTIYF. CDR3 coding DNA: TGTGCCAGCAGTGGCGAAGGAAACACCATATATTTT.

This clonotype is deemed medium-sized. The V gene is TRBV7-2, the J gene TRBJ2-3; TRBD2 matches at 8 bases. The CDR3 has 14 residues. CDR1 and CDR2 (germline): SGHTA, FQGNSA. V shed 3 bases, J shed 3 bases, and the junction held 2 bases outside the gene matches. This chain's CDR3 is CASSFVAGTDTQYF. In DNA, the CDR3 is TGTGCCAGCAGCTTCGTAGCGGGGACAGATACGCAGTATTTT. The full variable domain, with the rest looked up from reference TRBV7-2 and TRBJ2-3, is GAGVSQSPSNKVTEKGKDVELRCDPISGHTALYWYRQSLGQGLEFLIYFQGNSAPDKSGLPSDRFSAERTGGSVSTLTIQRTQQEDSAVYLCASSFVAGTDTQYFGPGTRLTVL.

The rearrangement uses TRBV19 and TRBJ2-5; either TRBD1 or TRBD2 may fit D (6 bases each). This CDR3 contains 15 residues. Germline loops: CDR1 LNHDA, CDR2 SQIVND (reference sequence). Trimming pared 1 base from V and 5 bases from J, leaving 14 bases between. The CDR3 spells CASSIADRGGETQYF. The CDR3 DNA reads TGTGCCAGTAGTATAGCGGACAGAGGGGGGGAGACCCAGTACTTC.

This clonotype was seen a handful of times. Here the CDR3 DNA reads TGTGCCAGCAGCTTATACCGCGCGTGGGCTCGGAATGAGCAGTTCTTC. Residues: CASSLYRAWARNEQFF. The chain combines TRBV7-2 with TRBJ2-1; D is undetermined. The CDR3 loop spans 16 amino acids. V lost 2 bases, J lost 7 bases, and 18 bases lay in between. In germline, CDR1 is SGHTA, CDR2 FQGNSA.

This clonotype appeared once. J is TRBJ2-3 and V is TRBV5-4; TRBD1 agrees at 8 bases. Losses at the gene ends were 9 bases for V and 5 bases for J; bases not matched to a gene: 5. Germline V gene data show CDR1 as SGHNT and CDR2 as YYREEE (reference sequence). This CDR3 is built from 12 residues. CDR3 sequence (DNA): TGTGCCACAGGACAGGGAGGAGATACGCAGTATTTT. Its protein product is CATGQGGDTQYF.

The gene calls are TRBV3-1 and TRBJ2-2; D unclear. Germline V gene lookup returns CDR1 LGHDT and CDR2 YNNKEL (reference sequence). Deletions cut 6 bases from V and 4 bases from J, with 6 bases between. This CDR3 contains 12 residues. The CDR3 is CASRLFTGELFF. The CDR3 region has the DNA TGTGCCAGCAGACTATTCACCGGGGAGCTGTTTTTT.

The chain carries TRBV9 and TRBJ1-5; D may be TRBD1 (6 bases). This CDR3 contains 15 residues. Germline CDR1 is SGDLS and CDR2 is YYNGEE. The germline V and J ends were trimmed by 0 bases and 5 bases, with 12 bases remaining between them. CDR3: CASSVDPGEDQPQHF. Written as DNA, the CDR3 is TGTGCCAGCAGCGTAGATCCAGGGGAGGATCAGCCCCAGCATTTT.

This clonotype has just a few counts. CDR3 nucleotides: TGCGCCAGCACGGGGAACACTGAAGCTTTCTTT. Protein sequence: CASTGNTEAFF. V is TRBV5-1 and J is TRBJ1-1; D gene uncertain. The germline V gene encodes CDR1 SGHRS and CDR2 YFSETQ. The CDR3 contains 11 residues. Trimming removed 6 bases at V and 1 base at J, with 4 bases between.

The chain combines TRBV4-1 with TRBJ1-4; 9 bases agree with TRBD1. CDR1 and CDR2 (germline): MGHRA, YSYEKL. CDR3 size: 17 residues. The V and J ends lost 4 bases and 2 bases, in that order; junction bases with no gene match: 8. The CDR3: CASSRVTGGDTNEKLFF. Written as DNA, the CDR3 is TGCGCCAGCAGCCGGGTCACAGGGGGCGATACTAATGAAAAACTGTTTTTT.

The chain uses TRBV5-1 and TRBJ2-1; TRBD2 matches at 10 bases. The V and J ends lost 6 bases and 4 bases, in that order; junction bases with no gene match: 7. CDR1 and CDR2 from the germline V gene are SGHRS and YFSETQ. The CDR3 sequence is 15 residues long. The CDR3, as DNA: TGCGCCAGCACTGTTGGACTAGCGGATTACAATGAGCAGTTCTTC. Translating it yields CASTVGLADYNEQFF.

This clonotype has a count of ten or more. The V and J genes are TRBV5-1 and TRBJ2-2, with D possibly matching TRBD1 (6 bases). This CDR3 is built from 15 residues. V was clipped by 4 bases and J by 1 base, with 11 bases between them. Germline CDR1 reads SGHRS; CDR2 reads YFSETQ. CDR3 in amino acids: CASSNHRVNTGELFF. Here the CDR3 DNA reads TGCGCCAGCAGCAACCACAGGGTGAACACCGGGGAGCTGTTTTTT. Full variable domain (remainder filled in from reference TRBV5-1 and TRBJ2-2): KAGVTQTPRYLIKTRGQQVTLSCSPISGHRSVSWYQQTPGQGLQFLFEYFSETQRNKGNFPGRFSGRQFSNSRSEMNVSTLELGDSALYLCASSNHRVNTGELFFGEGSRLTVL.

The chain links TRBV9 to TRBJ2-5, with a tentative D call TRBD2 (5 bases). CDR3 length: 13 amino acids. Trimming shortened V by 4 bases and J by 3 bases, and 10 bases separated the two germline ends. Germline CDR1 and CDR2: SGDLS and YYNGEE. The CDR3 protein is CASSMGAEETQYF. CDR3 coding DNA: TGTGCCAGCAGCATGGGAGCGGAAGAGACCCAGTACTTC.